A single sample is the source of the 6 T cell receptor beta chains below, sequenced in a study of post-analysis software for immune sequencing data. The study, taken as a whole, reports: Among roughly five TRBV segments more frequent in patients than controls were TRBV5-6, TRBV5-1 and TRBV20-1.

Sequencing libraries made from TCR beta cDNA carried unique molecular identifiers. TCRdb independently ran MiXCR on the PCR reads; one entry per CDR3 protein. In the table there are some 500,000 distinct CDR3 sequences, approximately 45% of which are singletons. The antigens for these receptors are not known. Material: blood. These receptors were collected from a girl aged 5 to 17 with multiple sclerosis.

About this clonotype: The junction differs from germline at one of its ends, possibly a read error. The J gene is TRBJ2-5, the V gene TRBV20-1; D perhaps matches TRBD2 (5 bases). In germline, CDR1 is DFQATT, CDR2 SNEGSKA (reference sequence). The length of the CDR3 is 15 residues. The CDR3 coding sequence is TGCAGTGCTGGAGAACAGCGGTATTTTCAAGAGACCCAGTACTTC. Amino acid sequence: CSAGEQRYFQETQYF.

The table lists this clonotype with a few counts. The rearrangement links TRBV4-2 to TRBJ2-5, with D perhaps assigned TRBD1 or TRBD2 (5 bases each). The J call is in doubt because the DNA end fits TRBJ2-7 better. Germline V gene sequence: CDR1 LGHNA, CDR2 YNFKEQ. The CDR3 runs to 14 residues. The CDR3 sequence: CASSQGDAGAEQYF. The DNA for the CDR3 is TGTGCCAGCAGCCAAGGGGATGCCGGGGCCGAGCAGTACTTC.

This clonotype has only a few counts. The chain's CDR3 is CASSYNQGSDGYTF. The CDR3 region has the DNA TGTGCCAGCAGTTACAATCAGGGTAGCGATGGCTACACCTTC. V and J are TRBV6-6 and TRBJ1-2; weak D call: TRBD1 (5 bases). Looked up from germline, CDR1 is MNHNY and CDR2 is SVGAGI (reference sequence). The CDR3 sequence is 14 residues long. With 2 bases removed from V and 6 bases from J, the gap between germline ends came to 13 bases.

The chain is built from TRBV7-9 and TRBJ1-2; D is unresolved. The V and J ends lost 0 bases and 8 bases respectively, with 13 bases between them. Looked up from germline, CDR1 is SEHNR and CDR2 is FQNEAQ (reference sequence). The CDR3 has 14 residues. CDR3 loop: CASSLAMDSGGYTF. CDR3 nucleotides: TGTGCCAGCAGCTTAGCAATGGACTCGGGAGGCTACACCTTC.

This clonotype was picked up a small number of times. The CDR3 sequence is CASSLGLGPDTQYF. CDR3 nucleotide sequence: TGTGCCAGCAGCCTTGGCCTGGGCCCAGATACGCAGTATTTT. The chain couples TRBV7-3 to TRBJ2-3; the D is unclear. Trimming took 5 bases from V and 4 from J, leaving 13 bases between them. The CDR3 spans 14 residues. The germline V gene has CDR1 SGHTA and CDR2 FQGTGA.

This clonotype was picked up a small number of times. V and J are TRBV10-3 and TRBJ2-5; D gene uncertain. Germline V gene data show CDR1 as ENHRY and CDR2 as SYGVKD. Between the trimmed V and J ends, which lost 8 bases and 5 bases, there was a span of 12 bases. The CDR3 runs 12 residues. The CDR3 region has the DNA TGTGCCATCCAGGCTCTGGGGGAGACCCAGTACTTC. This encodes CAIQALGETQYF.